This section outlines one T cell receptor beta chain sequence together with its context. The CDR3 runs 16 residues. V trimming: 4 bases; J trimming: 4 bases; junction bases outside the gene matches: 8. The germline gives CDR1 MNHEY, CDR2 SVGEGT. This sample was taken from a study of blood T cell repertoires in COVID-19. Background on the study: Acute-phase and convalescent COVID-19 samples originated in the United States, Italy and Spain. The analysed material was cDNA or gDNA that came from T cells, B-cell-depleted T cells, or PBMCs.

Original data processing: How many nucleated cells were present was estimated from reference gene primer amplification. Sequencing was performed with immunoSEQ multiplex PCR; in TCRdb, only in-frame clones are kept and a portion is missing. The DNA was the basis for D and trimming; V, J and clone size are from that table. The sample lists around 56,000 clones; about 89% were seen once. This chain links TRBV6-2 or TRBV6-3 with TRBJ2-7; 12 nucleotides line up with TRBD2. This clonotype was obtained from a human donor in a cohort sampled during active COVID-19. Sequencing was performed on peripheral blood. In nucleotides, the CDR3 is TGTGCCAGCAGTTCCCCCGGGACTAGCGGGCTTTACGAGCAGTACTTC. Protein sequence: CASSSPGTSGLYEQYF.